These 10 T cell receptor beta chains originate from one sample sequenced in a study of graft-versus-host responses after intestinal transplantation. This table comes from immunoSEQ multiplex PCR, and its TCRdb copy is limited to in-frame clones, with some not included. The sample lists roughly 64,000 clones, around nine tenths occurring once. These receptors have no known antigen. The sequenced sample was unstimulated CD8+ T cells sorted from spleen or lymph node cells, obtained before transplant. These receptors were obtained from a human donor who was the organ donor for an intestinal transplant.

The V and J genes are TRBV4-2 and TRBJ2-1; a weak D match, TRBD1 (5 bases). Germline CDR1 LGHNA, CDR2 YNFKEQ. This CDR3 has 15 amino acids. Deletions cut 1 base from V and 5 bases from J, with 12 bases between. The DNA of the CDR3 is TGTGCCAGCAGCCAAGTCATGGGGCGGAACAATGAGCAGTTCTTC. This codes for CASSQVMGRNNEQFF.

J is TRBJ2-1 and V is TRBV15; 12 bases align to TRBD2. The CDR3 contains 17 residues. V trimming: 1 base; J trimming: 7 bases; junction bases outside the gene matches: 8. Looked up from germline, CDR1 is LNHNV and CDR2 is YYDKDF (reference sequence). The CDR3: CATSRVRLAGVTNEQFF. The DNA for the CDR3 is TGTGCCACCAGCAGAGTAAGACTAGCGGGAGTAACAAATGAGCAGTTCTTC.

DNA of the CDR3: TGTGCCAGCAGCTTAAGCGGGAGTGGGGAAGAGACCCAGTACTTC. It yields the protein CASSLSGSGEETQYF. V gene TRBV13 combines with J gene TRBJ2-5; 8 bases are a match to TRBD2. From germline, CDR1 is PRHDT and CDR2 FYEKMQ (reference sequence). This CDR3 region has 15 residues. V trimming: 2 bases; J trimming: 3 bases; junction bases outside the gene matches: 5.

The chain links TRBV6-5 to TRBJ2-1, with D possibly being TRBD2 (5 bases). Germline CDR1 reads MNHEY; CDR2 reads SVGAGI. V lost 1 base and J 0 bases, leaving 10 bases between the germline ends. The CDR3 covers 16 residues. The CDR3 coding sequence is TGTGCCAGCAGTTACTGGACTCTAAGCTCCTACAATGAGCAGTTCTTC. This encodes CASSYWTLSSYNEQFF.

This chain uses TRBV2 with TRBJ2-3, with D tentatively TRBD2 (5 bases). V gave up 8 bases and J gave up 1 base, with 10 bases separating them. The CDR3 length is 13 residues. Germline V lookup: CDR1 SNHLY, CDR2 FYNNEI. CDR3: CASRDTRTDTQYF. The CDR3 DNA reads as TGTGCCAGCCGGGATACCCGCACAGATACGCAGTATTTT.

The chain is built from TRBV4-3 and TRBJ2-1; D might be TRBD2 (7 bases). The germline V and J ends were trimmed by 2 bases and 2 bases, with 13 bases remaining between them. Germline lookup yields CDR1 LGHNA and CDR2 YSLEER. The CDR3 loop spans 16 amino acids. The CDR3 DNA follows: TGCGCCAGCAGCCAAACTAAAGGGGGGGCCTACAATGAGCAGTTCTTC. Its protein product is CASSQTKGGAYNEQFF.

This chain links TRBV30 with TRBJ2-5, with D uncertain. CDR3 size: 10 residues. V dropped 3 bases and J dropped 4 bases, with 3 bases sitting between them. Germline assignment: CDR1 GTSNPN and CDR2 SVGIG (reference sequence). CDR3 amino acids: CAWSGETQYF. Here the CDR3 DNA reads TGTGCCTGGAGCGGAGAGACCCAGTACTTC.

V is TRBV28 and J is TRBJ2-5, with TRBD1 as a possible D gene (6 bases). V lost 2 bases and J 2 bases, leaving 12 bases between the germline ends. There are 15 residues in the CDR3. CDR1 is MDHEN and CDR2 is SYDVKM in the germline V gene. The CDR3 loop reads CASSLNRVGQETQYF. The CDR3 coding sequence is TGTGCCAGCAGTTTAAACAGGGTAGGGCAAGAGACCCAGTACTTC.

The gene calls are TRBV29-1 and TRBJ1-2; 7 bases are a match to TRBD1. V dropped 7 bases and J dropped 7; count of bases not matched to a gene: 21. This CDR3 is 16 amino acids long. The germline gives CDR1 SQVTM, CDR2 ANQGSEA. The CDR3 DNA follows: TGCAGCGCTACAGGACAGGAGGGGGTGGGGATTTCTGGCTACACCTTC. Protein product: CSATGQEGVGISGYTF. Based on the CDR3 plus reference TRBV29-1 and TRBJ1-2, the full variable domain is SAVISQKPSRDICQRGTSLTIQCQVDSQVTMMFWYRQQPGQSLTLIATANQGSEATYESGFVIDKFPISRPNLTFSTLTVSNMSPEDSSIYLCSATGQEGVGISGYTFGSGTRLTVV.

The chain carries TRBV9 and TRBJ2-2, with 12 nucleotides matching TRBD1. Germline assignment: CDR1 SGDLS and CDR2 YYNGEE. This CDR3 contains 19 residues. Losses at the gene ends were 3 bases for V and 7 bases for J; bases not matched to a gene: 16. The CDR3 reads CASSAIPGQGAQRIGELFF. CDR3 DNA: TGTGCCAGCAGCGCAATCCCGGGACAGGGGGCGCAAAGGATCGGGGAGCTGTTTTTT.